The source of this T cell receptor (beta chain) is a study of blood T cell repertoires in COVID-19. In the study overall: COVID-19 samples, acute and convalescent, were from the United States, Italy and Spain.

Under the authors' procedure: How many nucleated cells were present was estimated from reference gene primer amplification. The data were produced by immunoSEQ multiplex PCR, yet TCRdb's version contains in-frame clones alone and is incomplete. The V and J calls and clone size come from that table; D and trimming were worked out from the DNA. The sample records under 200,000 clones, 79% being singletons. The TCR comes from a woman aged 55-69 years with COVID-19, enrolled during active disease. The sample comprised peripheral blood.

CDR3: CASSQARNRVAEAFF. In DNA form, the CDR3 reads TGTGCCAGCAGCCAAGCGAGGAACAGGGTAGCTGAAGCTTTCTTT. The chain joins TRBV14 to TRBJ1-1; the D gene is possibly TRBD1 (6 bases). V was pared by 1 base and J by 6 bases, with 15 bases between. This CDR3 has 15 residues. The V gene's germline CDR1 is SGHDN and CDR2 FVKESK.